This T cell receptor (beta chain) was profiled in a study of OX40 agonist ivuxolimab in advanced cancers. Overall study: Anti-PD-1, anti-PD-L1 or anti-CTLA-4 therapy given earlier was allowed, and around 40% had some.

The CDR3 spans 16 residues. Germline V CDR1 and CDR2: MDHEN, SYDVKM. The V and J ends lost 4 bases and 2 bases, in that order; junction bases with no gene match: 7. Turning to this clone: Its target is unknown.

Assay used: immunoSEQ multiplex PCR; TCRdb lists only in-frame clones, some missing. Of tens of thousands of clones in the sample, 88% were seen once. The study's findings and limits: The study observed clonal expansion of CD4+ and CD8+ blood T cells by week 6 at 0.1 to 3.0 mg/kg. Antigen specificity was not determined for the expanded peripheral T cells.

Sequenced here: CD4+ or CD8+ T cells sorted from blood, sampled in a trial of the OX40 agonist ivuxolimab. This chain connects TRBV28 to TRBJ2-3, with 9 bases lining up with TRBD1. The source is an adult with an advanced solid tumor such as melanoma, head and neck, liver or kidney cancer. The CDR3 loop reads CASSWDRDRVTDTQYF. The CDR3 DNA follows: TGTGCCAGCAGTTGGGACCGGGACAGGGTCACAGATACGCAGTATTTT.